These 15 T cell receptor beta chains share one sample of origin, sequenced in a study of tumor and adjacent non-tumor tissue in lung cancer. A modified ARM-PCR protocol with three rounds of nested PCR amplified TCRbeta. Each CDR3 protein is one row after TCRdb ran MiXCR on the multiplex PCR reads. Altogether 70,000 or so distinct CDR3 sequences are present, roughly 60% being singletons, with the ten largest covering 20% to 25%. The template was RNA from unsorted bulk tissue. Sequenced input: lung tumor tissue. The origin of the receptors is a man aged 45-60 years with non-small cell lung cancer.

Concerning this clonotype itself: The junction does not match germline at one end; this may be a read error. The chain has TRBV24-1 and TRBJ2-1, with D perhaps matching TRBD1 (7 bases). The CDR3 runs to 15 residues. Germline CDR1 and CDR2: KGHDR and SFDVKD. CDR3 sequence: CATSQGGWPTNEHFF. The CDR3 nucleotides read TGTGCCACCAGTCAGGGGGGATGGCCCACAAATGAGCATTTCTTC.

Points on this clonotype: A junction end diverges from the germline sequence, so it may reflect a read error. The chain employs TRBV5-8 and TRBJ2-7; maybe TRBD2 (6 bases). Germline values: CDR1 SGHTS, CDR2 YDEGEE. The CDR3 loop spans 14 amino acids. CDR3 protein: CASTISGSSYEQYF. The CDR3 nucleotides read TGTGCCAGCACCATTAGCGGTAGCTCCTATGAGCAGTACTTC.

At least ten counts were recorded for this clonotype. V is TRBV6-1 and J is TRBJ1-2; 8 bases line up with TRBD1. Trimming removed 4 bases from V and 3 bases from J; junction bases left unmatched: 7. Germline CDR1 reads MNHNS; CDR2 reads SASEGT. The CDR3 contains 15 residues. The CDR3: CASSAAGGADYGYTF. For the CDR3, the DNA is TGTGCCAGCAGTGCGGCAGGGGGCGCGGACTATGGCTACACCTTC.

In regard to this clonotype: An end of the junction differs from the germline gene, which may be a read error. The chain recombines TRBV12-3 or TRBV12-4 with TRBJ2-1; 8 bases fit TRBD2. The CDR3 sequence is 14 residues long. The CDR3 loop is CASSFGRGYSEQFF. CDR3 DNA: TGCGCCAGCAGTTTCGGGAGGGGGTACAGTGAGCAGTTCTTC.

This clonotype was seen more than once but under ten times. J is TRBJ1-5 and V is TRBV28; no firm D call. This CDR3 contains 15 residues. V was pared by 2 bases and J by 3 bases, with 11 bases between. The V gene's germline CDR1 is MDHEN and CDR2 SYDVKM. The CDR3 sequence: CASSLGGHTNQPQHF. CDR3 coding DNA: TGTGCCAGCAGTTTAGGAGGCCACACCAATCAGCCCCAGCATTTT.

For this clonotype: It is likely a read error, because the conserved phenylalanine at the end of the CDR3 is missing. DNA for the CDR3: TGTGCCAGCAGCTTAGCCAGCAATCAGCCCCAGCATTCT. Amino acid sequence: CASSLASNQPQHS. The rearrangement uses TRBV7-8 and TRBJ1-5; no clear D. V lost 0 bases, J lost 1 base, and 1 base lay in between. This CDR3 has 13 residues. CDR1 is SGHVS, CDR2 FQNEAQ, per germline.

In this sample, this clonotype turned up many times. The chain uses TRBV11-2 and TRBJ2-7, with TRBD1 matching 7 bases. This CDR3 region has 11 residues. Germline lookup yields CDR1 SGHAT and CDR2 FQNNGV. V lost 6 bases and J lost 7; bases outside the gene matches: 3. CDR3 in DNA: TGTGCCAGCAGATCAGGGGGTGAGCAGTACTTC. Translation: CASRSGGEQYF.

Of note for this clonotype: One end of the junction fails to match germline, which may point to a read error. The chain carries TRBV11-3 and TRBJ2-1; maybe TRBD2 (6 bases). Germline loops: CDR1 SGHNT, CDR2 YENEEA. The CDR3 consists of 15 residues. The CDR3 bases are TGTGCCAGCAGCTTAGAGGGGCGGGGAGGCGATGAGCAATTCTTC. Protein product: CASSLEGRGGDEQFF.

About this clonotype itself: One junction end disagrees with the germline gene, perhaps due to a read error. The rearrangement links TRBV28 to TRBJ2-2; a possible D gene is TRBD1 (6 bases). Germline CDR1 MDHEN, CDR2 SYDVKM. This CDR3 is 18 amino acids long. The CDR3 sequence is CAGSAARGTPKGTGELLF. In DNA form, the CDR3 reads TGTGCCGGCAGTGCAGCAAGAGGGACACCTAAGGGCACCGGGGAGCTGTTGTTT.

This clonotype was detected ten times or more. The CDR3 loop reads CASSHPGLAGGPLKNIQYF. The CDR3 nucleotides are TGCGCCAGCAGCCATCCGGGACTAGCGGGGGGGCCACTCAAAAACATTCAGTACTTC. The rearrangement uses TRBV4-1 and TRBJ2-4; 16 positions match TRBD2. This CDR3 region has 19 residues. Germline CDR1 reads MGHRA; CDR2 reads YSYEKL. The junction had 8 bases not matched to a gene; V was cut back by 3 bases and J by 3 bases.

About this clonotype: With a much larger clone just one base away, this may be a read error. J is TRBJ1-5 and V is TRBV12-3 or TRBV12-4; possibly TRBD1 for D (5 bases). The CDR3 contains 15 residues. V shed 3 bases and J shed 2 bases, with 11 bases lying between them. This CDR3 reads CASSLRDQGNQPQHF. DNA for the CDR3: TGTGCCAGCAGTTTGAGGGACCAGGGCAATCAGCCCCAGCATTTT.

As for this clonotype: It is likely a read error, because the conserved phenylalanine at the end of the CDR3 is missing. This chain connects TRBV11-3 to TRBJ2-3; the match to TRBD2 covers 14 bases. The CDR3 loop spans 17 amino acids. The germline V gene encodes CDR1 SGHNT and CDR2 YENEEA. CDR3 nucleotides: TGTGCCAGTAGCCAAGGGACTAGCGGGGGTATCGCAGATACACAGTATTTG. It yields the protein CASSQGTSGGIADTQYL.

A note on this clonotype: A much larger clone lies a single base off, so this may be a read error. The V and J genes are TRBV6-5 and TRBJ1-2; TRBD1 matches 9 bases. Germline CDR1 is MNHEY and CDR2 is SVGAGI. CDR3 length: 15 amino acids. The CDR3 DNA sequence: TGTGCCAGCATTTACGAAAAACAGGGGGCGCAAGGCTACACCTTC. Translation gives CASIYEKQGAQGYTF.

In regard to this clonotype: This may come from a read error, since a much larger clone is one base off. The chain combines TRBV30 with TRBJ1-2; D is unclear. Trimming removed 8 bases at V and 7 bases at J, with 20 bases between. The CDR3 extends over 13 amino acids. CDR1 is GTSNPN, CDR2 SVGIG, per germline (reference sequence). The CDR3 loop is CARKVEGLFGYTF. In nucleotides, the CDR3 is TGTGCCAGGAAAGTCGAGGGATTGTTTGGCTACACCTTC.

In the case of this clonotype: It is likely a read error, because the conserved phenylalanine at the end of the CDR3 is missing. CDR3 sequence (DNA): TGTAATGCACTCACTAGCGGGGGCGTCTGGGAGCAGTACTAC. Encoded protein: CNALTSGGVWEQYY. This chain links TRBV20-1 with TRBJ2-7; the match to TRBD2 covers 11 bases. Germline V gene lookup returns CDR1 DFQATT and CDR2 SNEGSKA (reference sequence). This CDR3 region has 14 residues.